This TCR beta chain originates from a study of blood T cell repertoires in COVID-19. The overall study: COVID-19 samples from acute and convalescent phases originated in the United States, Italy and Spain. Sources were T cells, B-cell-depleted T cells, or PBMCs; the material itself was cDNA or gDNA.

V was clipped by 4 bases and J by 5 bases, with 15 bases between them. CDR1 LNHDA and CDR2 SQIVND come from the germline V gene (reference sequence). The CDR3 consists of 14 residues. Source study methods: It was from reference gene primer amplification that nucleated cell counts were estimated. Method: immunoSEQ multiplex PCR; TCRdb's copy keeps in-frame clones and lacks some. Clone size and the V and J calls come from that table; the DNA yielded D and trimming. This table holds tens of thousands of clones, almost 85% found once. The sample taken for sequencing was peripheral blood. This chain uses TRBV19 with TRBJ2-7; D not resolved. This TCR came from a man in his 70s with acute or convalescent COVID-19. The CDR3 sequence: CASSNRELVNEQYF. Here the CDR3 DNA reads TGTGCCAGTAGTAACCGAGAATTGGTTAACGAGCAGTACTTC.